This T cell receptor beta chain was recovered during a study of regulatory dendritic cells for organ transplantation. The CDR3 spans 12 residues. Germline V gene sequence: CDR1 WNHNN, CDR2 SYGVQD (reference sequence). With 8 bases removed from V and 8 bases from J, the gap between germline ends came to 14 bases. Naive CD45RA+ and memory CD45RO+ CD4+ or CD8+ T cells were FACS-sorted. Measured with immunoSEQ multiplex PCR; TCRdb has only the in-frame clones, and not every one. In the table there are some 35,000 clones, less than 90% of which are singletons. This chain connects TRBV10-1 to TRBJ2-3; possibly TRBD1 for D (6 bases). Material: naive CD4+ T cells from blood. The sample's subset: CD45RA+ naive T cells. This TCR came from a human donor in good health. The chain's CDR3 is CASGTTSSTQYF. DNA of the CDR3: TGCGCCAGCGGGACAACCAGTAGTACGCAGTATTTT.